Detailed here is one T cell receptor (beta chain). Its cognate antigen is unknown. This entry comes from a study of OX40 agonist ivuxolimab in advanced cancers. Study observations and caveats: Some of the lowest clonal expansion was seen in partial responders at 0.1-3.0 mg/kg.

The CDR3 is made up of 12 amino acids. Germline V CDR1 and CDR2: LNHDA, SQIVND (reference sequence). V lost 6 bases and J lost 4, with 9 bases in between. Measured with immunoSEQ multiplex PCR; TCRdb has only the in-frame clones, and not every one. Here the sample spans about 79,000 clones, over 70% being singletons. The source material was CD4+ or CD8+ T cells sorted from blood, sampled in a trial of the OX40 agonist ivuxolimab. The J gene is TRBJ1-2, the V gene TRBV19; D is unresolved. This clonotype was obtained from an adult with an advanced solid tumor such as melanoma, head and neck, liver or kidney cancer. The DNA of the CDR3 is TGTGCCAGTAGATCCAAGTCCTATGGCTACACCTTC. It translates to CASRSKSYGYTF.